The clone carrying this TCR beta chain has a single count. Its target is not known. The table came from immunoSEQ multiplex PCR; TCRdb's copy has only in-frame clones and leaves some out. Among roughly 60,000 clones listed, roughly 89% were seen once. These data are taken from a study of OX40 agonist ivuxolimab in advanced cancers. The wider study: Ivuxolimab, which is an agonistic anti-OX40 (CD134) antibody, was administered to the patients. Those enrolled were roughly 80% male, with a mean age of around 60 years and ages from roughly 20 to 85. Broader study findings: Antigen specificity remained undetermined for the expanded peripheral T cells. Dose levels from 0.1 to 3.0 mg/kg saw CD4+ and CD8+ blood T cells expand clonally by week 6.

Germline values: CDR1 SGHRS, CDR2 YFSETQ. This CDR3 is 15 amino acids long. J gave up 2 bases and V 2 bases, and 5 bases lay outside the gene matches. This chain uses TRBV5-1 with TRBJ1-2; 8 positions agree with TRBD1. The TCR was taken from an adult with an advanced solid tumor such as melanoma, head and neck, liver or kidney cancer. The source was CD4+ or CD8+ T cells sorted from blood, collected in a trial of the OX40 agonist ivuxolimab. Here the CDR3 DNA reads TGCGCCAGCAGCTTAGATCCAGGGGGCAACTATGGCTACACCTTC. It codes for CASSLDPGGNYGYTF.